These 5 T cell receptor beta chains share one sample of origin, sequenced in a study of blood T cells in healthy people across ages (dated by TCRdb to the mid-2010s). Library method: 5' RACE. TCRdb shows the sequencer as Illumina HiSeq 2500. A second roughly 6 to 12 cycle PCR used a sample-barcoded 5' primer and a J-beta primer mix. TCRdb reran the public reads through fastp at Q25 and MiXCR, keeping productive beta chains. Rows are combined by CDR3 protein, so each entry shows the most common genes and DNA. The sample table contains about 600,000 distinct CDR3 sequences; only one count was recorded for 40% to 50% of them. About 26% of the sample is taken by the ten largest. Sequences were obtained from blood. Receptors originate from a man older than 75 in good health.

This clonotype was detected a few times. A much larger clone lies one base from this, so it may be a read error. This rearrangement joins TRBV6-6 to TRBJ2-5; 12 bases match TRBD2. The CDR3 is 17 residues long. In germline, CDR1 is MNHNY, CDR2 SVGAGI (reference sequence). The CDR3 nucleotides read TGTGCCAGCAGTTACGGCTCTAGCGGGGGGGATGGAGAGGCCCAGTACTTC. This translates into CASSYGSSGGDGEAQYF.

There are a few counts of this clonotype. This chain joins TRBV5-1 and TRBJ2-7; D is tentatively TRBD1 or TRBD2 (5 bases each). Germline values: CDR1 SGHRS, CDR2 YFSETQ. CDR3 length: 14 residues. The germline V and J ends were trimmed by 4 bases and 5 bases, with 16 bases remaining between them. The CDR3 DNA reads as TGCGCCAGCAGCATGGGACCTCCCCCGGACGAGCAGTACTTC. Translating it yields CASSMGPPPDEQYF.

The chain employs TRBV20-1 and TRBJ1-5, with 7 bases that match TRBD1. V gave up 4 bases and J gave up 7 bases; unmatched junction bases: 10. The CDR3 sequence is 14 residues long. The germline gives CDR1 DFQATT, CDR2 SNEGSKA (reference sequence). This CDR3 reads CSATVPGGGQPQHF. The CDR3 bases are TGCAGTGCTACCGTTCCAGGGGGTGGCCAGCCCCAGCATTTT.

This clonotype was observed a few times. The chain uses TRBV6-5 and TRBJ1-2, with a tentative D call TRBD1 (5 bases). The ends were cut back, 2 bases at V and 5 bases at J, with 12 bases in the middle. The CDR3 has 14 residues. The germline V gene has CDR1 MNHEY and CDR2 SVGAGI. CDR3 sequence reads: CASSYGGTRYGYTF. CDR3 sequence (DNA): TGTGCCAGCAGTTACGGGGGTACGCGATATGGCTACACCTTC.

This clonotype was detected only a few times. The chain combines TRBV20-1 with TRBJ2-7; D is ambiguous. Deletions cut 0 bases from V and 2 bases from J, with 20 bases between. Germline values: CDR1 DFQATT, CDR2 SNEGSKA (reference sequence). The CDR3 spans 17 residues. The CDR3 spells CSARDTLGSATPYEQYF. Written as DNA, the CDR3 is TGCAGTGCTAGAGACACCTTGGGTTCCGCGACCCCCTACGAGCAGTACTTC.